Listed below are T cell receptor beta chains from one sample, sequenced in a study of blood T cells in healthy people across ages. One entry per CDR3 protein, called by TCRdb with MiXCR from the 5' RACE reads. Of about 1.4 million distinct CDR3 sequences listed, 59% were seen once; the top ten hold 6.5% to 8%. What was sequenced was blood. The receptors shown here come from a man between 18 and 29 years old in good health. CDR3s include the opening cysteine and the closing phenylalanine or tryptophan. A D gene is named only where the DNA matches it firmly.

V gene,D gene,J gene,CDR3 protein
TRBV6-6,TRBD1,TRBJ1-4,CASSYQGASREKLFF
TRBV27,TRBD2,.,CASRLAGDPFEQYF
TRBV20-1,TRBD1,TRBJ2-7,CSAFGQGFTYEQYF
TRBV25-1,TRBD2,TRBJ2-2,CASSVTSGIGEVTGELFF
TRBV4-1,.,TRBJ2-1,CASSQVPRYNEQFF
TRBV7-9,TRBD2,TRBJ2-1,CASSLGLAGVSGPEQFF
TRBV29-1,.,TRBJ2-1,CSVEPRGGGSSYNEQFF
TRBV7-9,.,.,CASSLTGASRDEQYF
TRBV29-1,.,TRBJ2-7,CSVEFNYEQYF
TRBV20-1,.,TRBJ2-1,CSARTGLSYNEQFF
TRBV20-1,.,TRBJ2-7,CSARVNPASPYEQYF
TRBV7-2,.,TRBJ2-7,CASSLGEAVDYEQYF
TRBV10-3,.,TRBJ2-7,CAIKDPLNVQYF
TRBV7-2,.,TRBJ2-1,CASSPPAGRSYNEQFF
TRBV29-1,.,TRBJ1-1,CSVGWGTSGYTEAFF
TRBV20-1,TRBD1,TRBJ2-7,CSAYPDRGLYEQYF
TRBV4-3,.,TRBJ1-6,CASSPGPPENNSPLHF
TRBV20-1,.,.,CSALMGYEQYF
TRBV3-1,TRBD1,TRBJ2-1,CASSQPGQGHNEQFF
TRBV7-9,TRBD1,TRBJ1-1,CASSVTGGNTEAFF
TRBV15,TRBD2,TRBJ2-3,CATSGTSGDTDTQYF
TRBV10-1,.,TRBJ1-1,CASSGGVYGTEAFF
TRBV7-2,.,TRBJ2-3,CASSSRVRTVSTDTQYF
TRBV5-1,.,TRBJ1-1,CASSLDGPPGTEAFF
TRBV21-1,.,TRBJ1-1,CASSTRQGAQNTEAFF
TRBV5-1,TRBD2,TRBJ2-1,CASSSLPPGLAGGHFYNEQFF
TRBV7-9,.,TRBJ2-7,CASSFSSGTSGYEQYF
TRBV12-3/TRBV12-4,.,TRBJ1-4,CASRLDMGWEKLFF
TRBV4-3,.,TRBJ2-1,CASSQSPPGLHNEQFF
TRBV6-1,.,TRBJ1-2,CASSDAPSGSYGYTF
TRBV10-3,.,TRBJ1-1,CAITETVGIGAFF
TRBV2,.,TRBJ2-6,CASSEGEGRSLSGANVLTF
TRBV2,TRBD1,.,CASQDRIYEQYF
TRBV4-1,.,TRBJ1-2,CASSHSQQTNYGYTF
TRBV7-9,.,TRBJ1-2,CASSLGTTAEGYTF